Listed here are 8 T cell receptor beta chains from one sample, sequenced in a study of blood T cell repertoires in COVID-19. TCRdb's copy holds only in-frame clones and misses some; the assay was immunoSEQ multiplex PCR. The data contain about 290,000 clones, approximately 91% of them singletons. Sequenced: peripheral blood. The receptors originated from a woman between 40 and 55 years old who had recovered from COVID-19.

V gene TRBV29-1 combines with J gene TRBJ1-2; tentatively, D is TRBD1 (6 bases). Trimming cost V 7 bases and J 6 bases, with 21 bases left between them. The CDR3 loop spans 14 amino acids. Per germline, CDR1 SQVTM and CDR2 ANQGSEA. The CDR3 is CSAKQGVVSDGYTF. CDR3 sequence (DNA): TGCAGCGCCAAACAGGGAGTAGTTTCTGATGGCTACACCTTC.

CDR3 bases: TGTGCCAGCAGCCAGGGACAGATCAATCAGCCCCAGCATTTT. Translation gives CASSQGQINQPQHF. J is TRBJ1-5 and V is TRBV6-6; 7 bases align to TRBD1. The CDR3 is 14 amino acids. Per germline, CDR1 MNHNY and CDR2 SVGAGI (reference sequence). After removal of 6 bases from V and 3 bases from J, the junction contained 5 bases not matched to a gene.

This clone was observed once. The rearrangement uses TRBV5-1 and TRBJ2-1; TRBD2 aligns across 10 bases. This CDR3 has 15 amino acids. Germline V gives CDR1 SGHRS, CDR2 YFSETQ. V shed 4 bases, J shed 6 bases, and the junction held 7 bases outside the gene matches. The CDR3 DNA reads as TGCGCCAGCAGCATACTAGCGGGATCGGGCAATGAGCAGTTCTTC. Translation: CASSILAGSGNEQFF.

The J gene is TRBJ2-1, the V gene TRBV5-1, with D perhaps matching TRBD1 (5 bases). The CDR3 is made up of 14 amino acids. Germline V gene data show CDR1 as SGHRS and CDR2 as YFSETQ. Trimming removed 4 bases from V and 12 bases from J, with 20 bases in between. CDR3 coding DNA: TGCGCCAGCAGCCCGACAGTAACTGAATACGGGCAGTTCTTC. Translating gives CASSPTVTEYGQFF.

The chain carries TRBV29-1 and TRBJ2-7; TRBD1 agrees at 9 bases. V was clipped by 4 bases and J by 3 bases; unmatched bases: 7. Germline V gives CDR1 SQVTM, CDR2 ANQGSEA. There are 14 residues in the CDR3. This chain's CDR3 is CSVVGTGNFYEQYF. Written as DNA, the CDR3 is TGCAGCGTTGTGGGGACAGGGAATTTCTACGAGCAGTACTTC.

The V and J genes are TRBV28 and TRBJ2-3, with 7 bases fitting TRBD1. CDR3 length: 15 residues. The junction had 9 bases not matched to a gene; V was cut back by 7 bases and J by 2 bases. Germline-derived CDR1 and CDR2 are MDHEN and SYDVKM. The CDR3 protein is CASTTGQNPTDTQYF. The CDR3 DNA sequence: TGTGCCAGCACGACGGGACAGAATCCCACAGATACGCAGTATTTT. The whole variable domain, remainder taken from reference TRBV28 and TRBJ2-3, is DVKVTQSSRYLVKRTGEKVFLECVQDMDHENMFWYRQDPGLGLRLIYFSYDVKMKEKGDIPEGYSVSREKKERFSLILESASTNQTSMYLCASTTGQNPTDTQYFGPGTRLTVL.

The rearrangement uses TRBV9 and TRBJ2-1; 11 bases align to TRBD1. CDR3 length equals 15 residues. In germline, CDR1 is SGDLS, CDR2 YYNGEE. The CDR3 region is CATGKGTGGYNEQFF. The DNA of the CDR3 is TGTGCAACCGGAAAGGGGACAGGGGGCTACAATGAGCAGTTCTTC.

The chain employs TRBV10-2 and TRBJ2-1; 8 nucleotides agree with TRBD2. Germline CDR1 WSHSY, CDR2 SAAADI. After removal of 3 bases from V and 3 bases from J, the junction contained 10 bases not matched to a gene. The CDR3 extends over 17 amino acids. CDR3 DNA sequence: TGCGCCAGCAGTGATTTTTTTAGCGGGACCCTCTACAATGAGCAGTTCTTC. It specifies CASSDFFSGTLYNEQFF.